This is a list of T cell receptor beta chains from one sample in a study of blood T cell repertoires in COVID-19. Libraries were prepared by immunoSEQ multiplex PCR; TCRdb keeps only in-frame clonotypes and omits some of them. This table has 110,000 to 150,000 clones, roughly four fifths appearing once. The sample was peripheral blood. These receptors came from a human donor in a cohort sampled during active COVID-19. The CDR3 runs from the conserved cysteine through the conserved F or W. A D gene is named only where the DNA matches it firmly. Rows may omit the clone size; those that give it use once, few, many or a size class.

size	D	V	J	DNA	CDR3
few	NA	TRBV7-8	TRBJ2-6	TGTGCCAGCAGCTTACACAGGATGGACTCTGGGGCCAACGTCCTGACTTTC	CASSLHRMDSGANVLTF
NA	NA	TRBV11-3	TRBJ1-1	TGTGCCAGCAGCTTAGACGGACAGAGGAACACTGAAGCTTTCTTT	CASSLDGQRNTEAFF
NA	NA	TRBV6-5	TRBJ2-3	TGTGCCACCCTAGCCATAGGTATGACAGATACGCAGTATTTT	CATLAIGMTDTQYF
NA	NA	TRBV20-1	TRBJ2-2	TGCAGTGCTAGTTTGGGGCGGAGCACCGGGGAGCTGTTTTTT	CSASLGRSTGELFF
few	NA	TRBV28	TRBJ1-2	TGTGCCAGCCACTCAGGCCCCAAGGCAAAAGGCTACACCTTC	CASHSGPKAKGYTF
NA	NA	TRBV5-1	TRBJ1-5	TGCGCCAGCACCCCCCGGCCCGGCGGTGGAGAGCCCCAGCATTTT	CASTPRPGGGEPQHF
NA	TRBD1	TRBV20-1	TRBJ2-1	TGCAGTGCTAGTGTGACAGGGGGCTACAATGAGCAGTTCTTC	CSASVTGGYNEQFF
NA	NA	TRBV2	TRBJ2-3	TGTGCCAGCAGCCCACTAGGAACAGATACGCAGTATTTT	CASSPLGTDTQYF
NA	TRBD2	TRBV12-3/TRBV12-4	TRBJ2-7	TGTGCCAGTCGACTAGCGGGGATCTACGAGCAGTACTTC	CASRLAGIYEQYF
NA	NA	TRBV2	TRBJ2-3	TGTGCCAGCAGGGCAGGGTTAGGCACAGATACGCAGTATTTT	CASRAGLGTDTQYF
NA	TRBD1	TRBV5-8	TRBJ2-1	TGTGCCAGCAGCTGGGACAGGGTTCGAGGTGAGCAGTTCTTC	CASSWDRVRGEQFF
NA	NA	TRBV29-1	TRBJ2-1	TGCAGCGTTGAACCTCGGGGCGGGACCGAGCAGTTCTTC	CSVEPRGGTEQFF
NA	NA	TRBV25-1	TRBJ1-5	TGTGCCAGCAGTGGTTTTTATAGCAATCAGCCCCAGCATTTT	CASSGFYSNQPQHF
NA	NA	TRBV6-5	TRBJ2-5	TGTGCCAGCAGTTACTCGGCTAGCAGCACCCAAGAGACCCAGTACTTC	CASSYSASSTQETQYF
NA	NA	TRBV28	TRBJ1-4	TGTGCCAGCAGTTTATTAAATGAAAAACTGTTTTTT	CASSLLNEKLFF
NA	TRBD1	TRBV4-1	TRBJ1-4	TGCGCCAGCAGCACGGGACAGGGGGCTAATGAAAAACTGTTTTTT	CASSTGQGANEKLFF
few	NA	TRBV2	TRBJ2-2	TGTGCCAGCAGTACTGATAACACCGGGGAGCTGTTTTTT	CASSTDNTGELFF